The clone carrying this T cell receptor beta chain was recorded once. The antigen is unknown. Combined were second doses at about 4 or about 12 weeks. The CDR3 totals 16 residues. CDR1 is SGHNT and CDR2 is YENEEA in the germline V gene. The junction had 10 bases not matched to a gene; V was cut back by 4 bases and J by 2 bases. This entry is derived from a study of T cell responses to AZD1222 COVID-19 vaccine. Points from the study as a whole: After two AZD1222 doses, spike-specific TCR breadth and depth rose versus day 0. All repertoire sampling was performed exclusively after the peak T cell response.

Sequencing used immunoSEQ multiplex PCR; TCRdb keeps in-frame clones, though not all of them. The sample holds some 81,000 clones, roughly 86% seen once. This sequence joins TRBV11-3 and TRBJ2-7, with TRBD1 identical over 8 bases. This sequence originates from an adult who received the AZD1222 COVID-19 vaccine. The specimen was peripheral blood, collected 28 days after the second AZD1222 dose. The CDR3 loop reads CASSCRDRLPAYEQYF. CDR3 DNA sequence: TGTGCCAGCAGCTGCCGGGACAGGCTACCGGCCTACGAGCAGTACTTC.